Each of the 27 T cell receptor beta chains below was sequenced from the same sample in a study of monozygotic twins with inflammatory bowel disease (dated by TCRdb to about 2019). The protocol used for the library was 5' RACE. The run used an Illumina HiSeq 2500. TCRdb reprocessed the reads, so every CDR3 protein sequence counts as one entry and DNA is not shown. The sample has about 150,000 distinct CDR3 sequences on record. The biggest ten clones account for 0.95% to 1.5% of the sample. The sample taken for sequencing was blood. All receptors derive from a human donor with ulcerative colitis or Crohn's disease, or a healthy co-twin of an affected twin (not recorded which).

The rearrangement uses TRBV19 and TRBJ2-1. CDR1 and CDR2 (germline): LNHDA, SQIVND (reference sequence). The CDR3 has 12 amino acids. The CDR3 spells CASLLDNNEQFF. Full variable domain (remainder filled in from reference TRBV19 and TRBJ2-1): DGGITQSPKYLFRKEGQNVTLSCEQNLNHDAMYWYRQDPGQGLRLIYYSQIVNDFQKGDIAEGYSVSREKKESFPLTVTSAQKNPTAFYLCASLLDNNEQFFGPGTRLTVL.

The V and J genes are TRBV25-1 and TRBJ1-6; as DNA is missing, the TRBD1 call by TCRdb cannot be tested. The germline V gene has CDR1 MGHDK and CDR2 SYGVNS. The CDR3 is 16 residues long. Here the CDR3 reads CASSEYALRGDSPLHF.

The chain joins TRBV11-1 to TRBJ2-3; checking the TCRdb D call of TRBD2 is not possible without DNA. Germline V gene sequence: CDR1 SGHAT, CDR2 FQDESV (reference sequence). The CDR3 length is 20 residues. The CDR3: CASSFPYDQAGSGYTDTQYF.

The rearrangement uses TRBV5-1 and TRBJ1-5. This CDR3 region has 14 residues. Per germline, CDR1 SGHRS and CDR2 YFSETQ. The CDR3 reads CASSPGLINQPQHF. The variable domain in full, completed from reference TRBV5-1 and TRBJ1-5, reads KAGVTQTPRYLIKTRGQQVTLSCSPISGHRSVSWYQQTPGQGLQFLFEYFSETQRNKGNFPGRFSGRQFSNSRSEMNVSTLELGDSALYLCASSPGLINQPQHFGDGTRLSIL.

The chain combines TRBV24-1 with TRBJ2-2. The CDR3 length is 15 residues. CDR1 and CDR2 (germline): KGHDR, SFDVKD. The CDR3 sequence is CATSDLGPNTGELFF.

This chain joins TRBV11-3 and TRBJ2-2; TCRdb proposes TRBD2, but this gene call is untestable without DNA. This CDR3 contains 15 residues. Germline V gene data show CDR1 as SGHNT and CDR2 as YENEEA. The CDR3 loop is CASSPRRGGTGELFF.

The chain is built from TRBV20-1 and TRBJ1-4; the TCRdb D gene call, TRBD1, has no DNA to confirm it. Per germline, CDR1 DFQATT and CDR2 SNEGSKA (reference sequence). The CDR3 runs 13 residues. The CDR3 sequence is CSASGPINEKLFF.

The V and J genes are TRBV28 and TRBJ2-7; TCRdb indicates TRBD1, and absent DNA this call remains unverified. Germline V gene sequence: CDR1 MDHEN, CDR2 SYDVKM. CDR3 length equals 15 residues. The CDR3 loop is CASSSRTGGPYEQYF.

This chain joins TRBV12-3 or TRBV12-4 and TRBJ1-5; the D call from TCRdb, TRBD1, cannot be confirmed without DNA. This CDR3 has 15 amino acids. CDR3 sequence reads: CASSPGIIHNQPQHF.

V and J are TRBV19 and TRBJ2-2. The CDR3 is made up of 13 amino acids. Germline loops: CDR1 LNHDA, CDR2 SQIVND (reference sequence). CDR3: CASSIQVTGELFF.

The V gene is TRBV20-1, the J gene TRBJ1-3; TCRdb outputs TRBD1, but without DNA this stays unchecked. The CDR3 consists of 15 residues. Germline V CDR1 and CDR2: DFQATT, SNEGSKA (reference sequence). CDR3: CSAAGEAGSGNTIYF.

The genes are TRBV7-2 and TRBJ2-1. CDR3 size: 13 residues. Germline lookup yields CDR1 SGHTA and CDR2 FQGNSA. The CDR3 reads CASSLARSGEQFF.

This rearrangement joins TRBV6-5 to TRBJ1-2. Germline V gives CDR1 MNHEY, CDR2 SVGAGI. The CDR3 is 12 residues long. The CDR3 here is CASSSTVYGYTF.

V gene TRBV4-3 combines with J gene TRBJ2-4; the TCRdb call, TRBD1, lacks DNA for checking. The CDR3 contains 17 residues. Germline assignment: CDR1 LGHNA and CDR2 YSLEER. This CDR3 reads CASSQDSGTASENIQYF.

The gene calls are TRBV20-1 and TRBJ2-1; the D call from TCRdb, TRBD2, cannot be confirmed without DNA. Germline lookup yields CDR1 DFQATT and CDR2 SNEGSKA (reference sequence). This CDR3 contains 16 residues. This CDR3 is CSAGGLSSGTVNEQFF.

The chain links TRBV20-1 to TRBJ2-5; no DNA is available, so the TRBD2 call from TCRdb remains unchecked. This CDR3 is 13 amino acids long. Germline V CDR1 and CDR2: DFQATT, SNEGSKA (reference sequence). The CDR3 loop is CSARTAGWETQYF.

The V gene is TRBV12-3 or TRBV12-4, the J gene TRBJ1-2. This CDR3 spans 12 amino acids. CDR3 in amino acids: CASTHTNYGYTF.

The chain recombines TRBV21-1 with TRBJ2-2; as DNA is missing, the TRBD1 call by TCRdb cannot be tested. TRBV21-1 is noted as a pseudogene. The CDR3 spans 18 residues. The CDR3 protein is CASGPPFALWGSTGELFF.

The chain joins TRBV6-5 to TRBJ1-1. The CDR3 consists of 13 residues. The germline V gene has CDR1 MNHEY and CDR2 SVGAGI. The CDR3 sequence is CASSYMGNTEAFF.

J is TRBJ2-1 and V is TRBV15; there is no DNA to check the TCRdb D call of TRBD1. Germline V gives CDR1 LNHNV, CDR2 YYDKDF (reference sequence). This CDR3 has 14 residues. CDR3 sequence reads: CATSRDPRGNEQFF.

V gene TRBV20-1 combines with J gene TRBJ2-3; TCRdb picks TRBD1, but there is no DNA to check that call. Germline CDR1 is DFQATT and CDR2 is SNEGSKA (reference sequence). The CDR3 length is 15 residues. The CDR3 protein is CSARLPGKPTDTQYF.

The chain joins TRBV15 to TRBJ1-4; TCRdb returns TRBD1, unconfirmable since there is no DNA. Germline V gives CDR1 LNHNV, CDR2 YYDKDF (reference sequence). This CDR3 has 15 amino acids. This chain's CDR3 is CATSRDGRPNEKLFF.

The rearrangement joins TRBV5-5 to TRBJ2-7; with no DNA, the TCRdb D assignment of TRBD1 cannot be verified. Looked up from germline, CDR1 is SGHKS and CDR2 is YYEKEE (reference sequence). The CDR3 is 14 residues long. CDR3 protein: CASSLEARSYEQYF.

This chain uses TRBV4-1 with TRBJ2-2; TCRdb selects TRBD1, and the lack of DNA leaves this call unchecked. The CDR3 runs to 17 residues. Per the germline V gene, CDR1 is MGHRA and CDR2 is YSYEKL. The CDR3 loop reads CASSQGSGTARTGELFF.

The chain's CDR3 is CASRQGTSNQPQHF. The V and J genes are TRBV12-3 or TRBV12-4 and TRBJ1-5; TCRdb's D gene call, TRBD1, goes unchecked for lack of DNA. CDR3 length: 14 amino acids.

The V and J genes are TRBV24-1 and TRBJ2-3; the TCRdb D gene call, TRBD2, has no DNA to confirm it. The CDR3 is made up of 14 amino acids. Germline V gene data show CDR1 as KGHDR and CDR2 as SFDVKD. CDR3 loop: CATSDPGGADTQYF.

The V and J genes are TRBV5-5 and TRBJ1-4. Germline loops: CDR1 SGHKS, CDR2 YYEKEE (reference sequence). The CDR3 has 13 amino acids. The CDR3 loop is CASSFDFNEKLFF.